This entry lists 30 T cell receptor beta chains sequenced from one sample in a study of control samples from healthy donors and cancer patients. Using immunoSEQ multiplex PCR, the repertoire was profiled, and TCRdb retains in-frame clones only, with some absent. The table shows 100,000 to 150,000 clones, with about 90% occurring only once. The material sequenced was blood. These receptors originate from a woman between 50 and 59 years old in good health.

The chain employs TRBV18 and TRBJ2-7; TRBD1 agrees at 8 bases. Germline V gene data show CDR1 as KGHSH and CDR2 as LQKENI. V was clipped by 6 bases and J by 0 bases; unmatched bases: 7. The CDR3 totals 15 residues. DNA for the CDR3: TGTGCCAGCTCGAATGCCGGGACAGGCTCCTACGAGCAGTACTTC. It yields the protein CASSNAGTGSYEQYF. Full variable domain (rest looked up from reference TRBV18 and TRBJ2-7): NAGVMQNPRHLVRRRGQEARLRCSPMKGHSHVYWYRQLPEEGLKFMVYLQKENIIDESGMPKERFSAEFPKEGPSILRIQQVVRGDSAAYFCASSNAGTGSYEQYFGPGTRLTVT.

This chain links TRBV27 with TRBJ2-7; no definite D call. The V and J ends lost 7 bases and 4 bases respectively, with 17 bases between them. CDR1 and CDR2 from the germline V gene are MNHEY and SMNVEV (reference sequence). The CDR3 totals 14 residues. CDR3 in DNA: TGTGCCAGCAAAACCCACCTCTGGGGTTACGAGCAGTACTTC. Protein sequence: CASKTHLWGYEQYF.

The CDR3 DNA follows: TGTGCCAGCAGCTTTACGTCGGGCGGGGAGCTGTTTTTT. Its protein is CASSFTSGGELFF. The chain recombines TRBV5-5 with TRBJ2-2; no firm D call. The CDR3 extends over 13 amino acids. Germline CDR1 SGHKS, CDR2 YYEKEE (reference sequence). V was trimmed by 2 bases and J by 7 bases, leaving 9 bases between them.

J is TRBJ2-5 and V is TRBV23-1; 13 bases are shared with TRBD2. TRBV23-1 has ORF status, its function being uncertain. The V and J ends lost 4 bases and 5 bases, in that order; junction bases with no gene match: 10. The CDR3 sequence is 17 residues long. The CDR3 sequence is CASSPTAGLAGAETQYF. The CDR3 bases are TGCGCCAGCAGTCCTACAGCCGGACTAGCGGGAGCCGAGACCCAGTACTTC.

Worth noting for this clone: The CDR3 does not end in the conserved phenylalanine or tryptophan, so this is likely a read error. The chain has TRBV7-8 and TRBJ1-2, with D possibly being TRBD1 (6 bases). This CDR3 has 13 amino acids. Germline V gives CDR1 SGHVS, CDR2 FQNEAQ. Trimming took off 5 bases at V and 2 bases at J, with 9 bases between the two ends. The chain's CDR3 is CASSPTGNYGYTL. In DNA form, the CDR3 reads TGTGCCAGCAGCCCAACAGGGAACTATGGCTACACCCTC.

V gene TRBV6-5 combines with J gene TRBJ2-7, with no clear D. CDR1 and CDR2 from the germline V gene are MNHEY and SVGAGI. This CDR3 region has 13 residues. The germline V and J ends were trimmed by 6 bases and 2 bases, with 11 bases remaining between them. The CDR3 DNA reads as TGTGCCAGCAGGCAGAGACCGACCTACGAGCAGTACTTC. It codes for CASRQRPTYEQYF.

The chain employs TRBV6-1 and TRBJ1-5; no definite D call. The germline V and J ends were trimmed by 0 bases and 5 bases, with 5 bases remaining between them. CDR3 length equals 13 residues. The germline V gene encodes CDR1 MNHNS and CDR2 SASEGT. The CDR3, as DNA: TGTGCCAGCAGTGAAGCGAGACATCAGCCCCAGCATTTT. Translation: CASSEARHQPQHF.

The chain couples TRBV18 to TRBJ2-5; 7 nucleotides align to TRBD1. The CDR3 loop spans 15 amino acids. V shed 3 bases and J 1 base; nucleotides not matched to a gene: 5. From germline, CDR1 is KGHSH and CDR2 LQKENI. CDR3 bases: TGTGCCAGCTCACCCGGGACAGCGTCCCAAGAGACCCAGTACTTC. Amino acids: CASSPGTASQETQYF.

V usage is TRBV28 and J usage is TRBJ2-1; 8 bases match TRBD2. Germline CDR1 is MDHEN and CDR2 is SYDVKM. J was trimmed by 2 bases and V by 6 bases; bases with no gene match: 9. This CDR3 comprises 16 residues. CDR3 nucleotides: TGTGCCAGCAGAAGAGCGACGGGACTAGCCTACAATGAGCAGTTCTTC. Its protein is CASRRATGLAYNEQFF.

This clone has only one observation. The V and J genes are TRBV18 and TRBJ2-1; TRBD2 matches at 13 bases. CDR1 and CDR2 from the germline V gene are KGHSH and LQKENI. This CDR3 has 14 residues. V shed 6 bases, J shed 8 bases, and the junction held 4 bases outside the gene matches. This CDR3 is CASSQGLAGHEQFF. The DNA of the CDR3 is TGTGCCAGCTCTCAGGGACTAGCGGGACATGAGCAGTTCTTC.

The chain employs TRBV5-1 and TRBJ2-2; tentatively, D is TRBD2 (6 bases). The ends were cut back, 4 bases at V and 7 bases at J, with 11 bases in the middle. The CDR3 loop spans 13 amino acids. Germline CDR1 is SGHRS and CDR2 is YFSETQ. This CDR3 reads CASSPISGGELFF. In nucleotides, the CDR3 is TGCGCCAGCAGCCCAATTAGCGGCGGGGAGCTGTTTTTT.

This chain joins TRBV7-8 and TRBJ1-5, with 8 bases matching TRBD1. CDR1 is SGHVS and CDR2 is FQNEAQ in the germline V gene. V was pared by 5 bases and J by 2 bases, with 8 bases of the junction left unmatched. This CDR3 spans 16 amino acids. The CDR3 DNA sequence: TGTGCCAGCAGCCAACCGGGACAGGTCGGCAATCAGCCCCAGCATTTT. Protein: CASSQPGQVGNQPQHF.

V is TRBV2 and J is TRBJ1-1; unclear D gene. Germline V gene sequence: CDR1 SNHLY, CDR2 FYNNEI. The CDR3 runs to 13 residues. Trimming removed 7 bases at V and 1 base at J, with 10 bases between. The CDR3 loop reads CASTLSRNTEAFF. The CDR3 DNA follows: TGTGCCAGCACCCTATCGAGGAACACTGAAGCTTTCTTT.

CDR3: CAWKEGEFNTEAFF. The CDR3, as DNA: TGTGCCTGGAAGGAGGGGGAATTCAACACTGAAGCTTTCTTT. This rearrangement joins TRBV30 to TRBJ1-1; a possible D gene is TRBD1 (6 bases). The CDR3 consists of 14 residues. Deletions cut 4 bases from V and 2 bases from J, with 14 bases between. CDR1 GTSNPN and CDR2 SVGIG come from the germline V gene (reference sequence).

The CDR3 region is CASSQRGLGGNSPLHF. The DNA for the CDR3 is TGTGCCAGCAGCCAGAGGGGTTTAGGAGGAAATTCACCCCTCCACTTT. The V and J genes are TRBV3-1 (or the pseudogene TRBV3-2) and TRBJ1-6, with D possibly being TRBD1 (5 bases). This CDR3 spans 16 amino acids. CDR1 and CDR2 (germline): LGHDT, YNNKEL (reference sequence). Between the trimmed V and J ends, which lost 3 bases and 7 bases, there was a span of 16 bases.

The chain couples TRBV6-6 to TRBJ2-7; no reliable D call. CDR3 length: 14 residues. CDR1 is MNHNY, CDR2 SVGAGI, per germline (reference sequence). V lost 6 bases and J 3 bases, leaving 15 bases between the germline ends. CDR3 sequence reads: CASSPEAASYEQYF. CDR3 nucleotides: TGTGCCAGCAGCCCTGAAGCTGCCAGCTACGAGCAGTACTTC.

CDR3 in DNA: TGTGCCAGCAGCATATCCGGGACAGCCACTCCTTTTCAGGGGACGCAGTATTTT. It encodes CASSISGTATPFQGTQYF. V is TRBV7-8 and J is TRBJ2-3, with TRBD1 matching 7 bases. CDR3 length: 18 amino acids. From germline, CDR1 is SGHVS and CDR2 FQNEAQ. V dropped 5 bases and J dropped 9; count of bases not matched to a gene: 23. The full variable domain, rest sourced from reference TRBV7-8 and TRBJ2-3, is GAGVSQSPRYKVAKRGQDVALRCDPISGHVSLFWYQQALGQGPEFLTYFQNEAQLDKSGLPSDRFFAERPEGSVSTLKIQRTQQEDSAVYLCASSISGTATPFQGTQYFGPGTRLTVL.

This rearrangement joins TRBV5-1 to TRBJ2-2; D call uncertain. This CDR3 is 12 amino acids long. Germline V lookup: CDR1 SGHRS, CDR2 YFSETQ. V was shortened by 3 bases and J by 7 bases, with 7 bases between the two germline ends. This CDR3 reads CASSWPYGELFF. CDR3 bases: TGCGCCAGCAGCTGGCCATACGGGGAGCTGTTTTTT.

The gene calls are TRBV5-8 and TRBJ2-7; D is possibly TRBD1 (6 bases). The CDR3 consists of 13 residues. Trimming removed 4 bases from V and 2 bases from J, with 10 bases in between. Germline-derived CDR1 and CDR2 are SGHTS and YDEGEE. In nucleotides, the CDR3 is TGTGCCAGCAGCGAGGGGGTACCCTACGAGCAGTACTTC. It translates to CASSEGVPYEQYF.

The chain employs TRBV4-1 and TRBJ2-7; D possibly uses TRBD1 or TRBD2 (5 bases each). The CDR3 length is 16 residues. Germline-derived CDR1 and CDR2 are MGHRA and YSYEKL. V lost 4 bases and J 0 bases, leaving 16 bases between the germline ends. CDR3 region: CASSLLPGPGSYEQYF. The CDR3 nucleotides read TGCGCCAGCAGCCTGCTCCCGGGGCCCGGCTCCTACGAGCAGTACTTC.

The V call is TRBV6-5, the J call TRBJ2-3; 9 bases agree with TRBD1. CDR1 and CDR2 (germline): MNHEY, SVGAGI. The CDR3 loop spans 14 amino acids. Trimming removed 6 bases from V and 0 bases from J; junction bases left unmatched: 1. The CDR3, as DNA: TGTGCCAGCAGACAGGGGGCTAGCACAGATACGCAGTATTTT. It yields the protein CASRQGASTDTQYF.

This clone has only one observation. The V call is TRBV19, the J call TRBJ1-4; D remains ambiguous. The CDR3 is 14 amino acids. Germline V gene lookup returns CDR1 LNHDA and CDR2 SQIVND (reference sequence). Between the trimmed V and J ends, which lost 6 bases and 4 bases, there was a span of 12 bases. CDR3 nucleotides: TGTGCCAGTAGAAGAAACGGGGTTAATGAAAAACTGTTTTTT. The encoded protein is CASRRNGVNEKLFF.

This clone was recorded once. The V and J genes are TRBV21-1 and TRBJ2-7. The J call may be in error: the DNA end matches TRBJ2-1 better. TRBV21-1 is termed a pseudogene. This CDR3 is built from 13 residues. The CDR3 is CASSKAGPPVQFF. The CDR3 coding sequence is TGTGCCAGCAGCAAAGCGGGACCACCTGTGCAGTTCTTC.

The rearrangement uses TRBV2 and TRBJ1-3; D remains ambiguous. Trimming took off 4 bases at V and 4 bases at J, with 11 bases between the two ends. Germline CDR1 is SNHLY and CDR2 is FYNNEI. The CDR3 extends over 14 amino acids. CDR3 sequence: CASSGDLRGNTIYF. In nucleotides, the CDR3 is TGTGCCAGCAGTGGAGACCTAAGAGGAAACACCATATATTTT.

The J gene is TRBJ1-6, the V gene TRBV4-1; D may be TRBD1 (6 bases). The CDR3 contains 18 residues. Germline CDR1 MGHRA, CDR2 YSYEKL. The V end was cut by 0 bases, the J end by 4 bases, with 16 bases between. CDR3 bases: TGCGCCAGCAGCCAAGATTTTCGGAGCGGACAGTATAATTCACCCCTCCACTTT. As protein: CASSQDFRSGQYNSPLHF.

V is TRBV5-1 and J is TRBJ2-3, with a possible D match to TRBD1 (5 bases). Deletions cut 4 bases from V and 1 base from J, with 10 bases between. CDR3 length: 14 residues. Germline loops: CDR1 SGHRS, CDR2 YFSETQ. The CDR3 protein is CASSRKGGTDTQYF. DNA for the CDR3: TGCGCCAGCAGCCGAAAAGGGGGCACAGATACGCAGTATTTT.

A single count supports this clone. The rearrangement links TRBV6-6 to TRBJ1-2, with 7 positions matching TRBD1. CDR1 is MNHNY, CDR2 SVGAGI, per germline (reference sequence). There are 12 residues in the CDR3. J was trimmed by 8 bases and V by 5 bases; bases with no gene match: 5. This chain's CDR3 is CASSDGGQGYTF. CDR3 nucleotide sequence: TGTGCCAGCAGTGACGGGGGACAGGGCTACACCTTC.

The rearrangement links TRBV10-1 to TRBJ2-3, with D possibly matching TRBD2 (6 bases). In germline, CDR1 is WNHNN, CDR2 SYGVQD (reference sequence). Trimming took 3 bases from V and 7 from J, leaving 17 bases between them. The CDR3 spans 15 residues. CDR3 DNA sequence: TGCGCCAGCAGTGATGCTGGGACTTCTACTAATACGCAGTATTTT. It yields the protein CASSDAGTSTNTQYF.

In its sample, this clone was seen a few times. The genes are TRBV11-2 and TRBJ1-2; possible D gene TRBD1, 5 bases. The V gene lost 5 bases and the J gene lost 3 bases, with 19 bases spanning the gap. This CDR3 comprises 16 residues. Germline V gene data show CDR1 as SGHAT and CDR2 as FQNNGV. The CDR3 here is CASSLGYGRDDYGYTF. Written as DNA, the CDR3 is TGTGCCAGCAGCCTAGGATATGGCAGGGACGACTATGGCTACACCTTC.

This clone has only one observation. CDR3 sequence reads: CASSRMPMIDRSGANVLTF. In DNA, the CDR3 is TGTGCCAGCAGCCGGATGCCGATGATCGACAGATCTGGGGCCAACGTCCTGACTTTC. V is TRBV7-6 and J is TRBJ2-6; D may be TRBD1 (5 bases). Germline V lookup: CDR1 SGHVS, CDR2 FNYEAQ. This CDR3 has 19 residues. V lost 5 bases, J lost 1 base, and 21 bases lay in between.